The 32 T cell receptor beta chains in this list originate from one sample, sequenced in a study of immune evolution from preneoplasia to lung adenocarcinoma. Using immunoSEQ multiplex PCR, the repertoire was profiled, and TCRdb retains in-frame clones only, with some absent. The sample records over 6,000 clones, about 85% being singletons. Sequencing input: FFPE minimally invasive lung adenocarcinoma tissue. Receptors were obtained from a person of 80 years or more with lung adenocarcinoma.

The chain couples TRBV6-6 to TRBJ2-3; D perhaps matches TRBD1 (6 bases). Germline V gene sequence: CDR1 MNHNY, CDR2 SVGAGI (reference sequence). The CDR3 has 12 amino acids. Trimming shortened V by 4 bases and J by 6 bases, and 8 bases separated the two germline ends. CDR3 sequence reads: CASSSQGDTQYF. CDR3 coding DNA: TGTGCCAGCAGTTCCCAGGGGGATACGCAGTATTTT.

This clone has just a few counts. The chain employs TRBV9 and TRBJ2-7; D is unresolved. The CDR3 totals 13 residues. The germline CDR1 and CDR2 sequences are SGDLS and YYNGEE. The V gene lost 1 base and the J gene lost 3 bases, with 8 bases spanning the gap. This chain's CDR3 is CASSVNGRYEQYF. In DNA, the CDR3 is TGTGCCAGCAGCGTAAACGGGCGCTACGAGCAGTACTTC.

The chain links TRBV7-9 to TRBJ2-4, with D perhaps being TRBD1 or TRBD2 (6 bases each). Germline V gives CDR1 SEHNR, CDR2 FQNEAQ (reference sequence). This CDR3 has 17 residues. V dropped 5 bases and J dropped 1 base, with 18 bases sitting between them. CDR3 sequence (DNA): TGTGCCAGCAGCCTAGGGGGGCTTCGGTGGGCCAAAAACATTCAGTACTTC. Encoded protein: CASSLGGLRWAKNIQYF.

The chain links TRBV4-2 to TRBJ1-5, with 7 nucleotides matching TRBD1. The germline V gene has CDR1 LGHNA and CDR2 YNFKEQ. Losses at the gene ends were 3 bases for V and 0 bases for J; bases not matched to a gene: 8. CDR3 length equals 17 residues. CDR3 coding DNA: TGTGCCAGCAGCCAGACAGGGAGGATGGGTAGCAATCAGCCCCAGCATTTT. Amino acid sequence: CASSQTGRMGSNQPQHF.

This clone appeared a single time. The sample contains more than one DNA sequence encoding this CDR3. This chain joins TRBV6-1 and TRBJ1-2; D ambiguous. Germline V gives CDR1 MNHNS, CDR2 SASEGT. The CDR3 is 10 residues long. V lost 6 bases, J lost 8 bases, and 7 bases lay in between. The CDR3 is CASREDGYTF. The CDR3 DNA follows: TGTGCCAGCAGAGAGGACGGCTACACCTTC.

This chain joins TRBV2 and TRBJ2-1; 10 bases map to TRBD2. CDR1 is SNHLY and CDR2 is FYNNEI in the germline V gene. This CDR3 is built from 15 residues. V was clipped by 5 bases and J by 4 bases; unmatched bases: 5. The CDR3 is CASSSSGGEYNEQFF. CDR3 bases: TGTGCCAGCAGTAGCAGCGGGGGGGAATACAATGAGCAGTTCTTC.

The genes are TRBV6-6 and TRBJ2-3; D gene unclear. Trimming cost V 7 bases and J 0 bases, with 14 bases left between them. The CDR3 runs to 15 residues. Looked up from germline, CDR1 is MNHNY and CDR2 is SVGAGI (reference sequence). This chain's CDR3 is CASTVSALSTDTQYF. The CDR3 DNA follows: TGTGCCAGCACCGTTTCGGCGCTGAGCACAGATACGCAGTATTTT.

In its sample, this clone was seen a few times. This sequence joins TRBV15 and TRBJ1-2; D call uncertain. The CDR3 runs to 13 residues. Trimming cost V 3 bases and J 6 bases, with 11 bases left between them. CDR1 and CDR2 from the germline V gene are LNHNV and YYDKDF (reference sequence). The CDR3 loop is CATSREEGDGYTF. CDR3 DNA: TGTGCCACCAGCAGGGAGGAGGGAGATGGCTACACCTTC.

The rearrangement uses TRBV5-6 and TRBJ2-3; D gene unclear. CDR1 and CDR2 from the germline V gene are SGHDT and YYEEEE. There are 11 residues in the CDR3. Trimming removed 1 base at V and 6 bases at J, with 3 bases between. The CDR3 reads CASSLYDTQYF. The CDR3 nucleotides are TGTGCCAGCAGCTTGTACGATACGCAGTATTTT. Full variable domain (outside the CDR3, taken from reference TRBV5-6 and TRBJ2-3): DAGVTQSPTHLIKTRGQQVTLRCSPKSGHDTVSWYQQALGQGPQFIFQYYEEEERQRGNFPDRFSGHQFPNYSSELNVNALLLGDSALYLCASSLYDTQYFGPGTRLTVL.

The chain joins TRBV30 to TRBJ1-5, with a weak D call TRBD1 (6 bases). Germline CDR1 and CDR2: GTSNPN and SVGIG (reference sequence). This CDR3 comprises 15 residues. Deletions cut 0 bases from V and 3 bases from J, with 12 bases between. The CDR3 is CAWSVGTHFNQPQHF. The CDR3 DNA reads as TGTGCCTGGAGTGTGGGGACACACTTCAATCAGCCCCAGCATTTT.

V and J are TRBV7-9 and TRBJ1-2; D uncertain. V dropped 1 base and J dropped 8 bases, with 8 bases sitting between them. The CDR3 sequence is 12 residues long. Germline CDR1 reads SEHNR; CDR2 reads FQNEAQ (reference sequence). CDR3 coding DNA: TGTGCCAGCAGCTTAGTGGCCAGAGGCTACACCTTC. Its translation is CASSLVARGYTF.

Points on this clone: The junction and the germline gene differ at one end; a read error may be behind it. V and J are TRBV6-1 and TRBJ2-3; 7 bases match TRBD1. Germline values: CDR1 MNHNS, CDR2 SASEGT. CDR3 length: 15 residues. The CDR3 reads CASSDRDSPTDMQYF. DNA for the CDR3: TGTGCCAGCAGTGACCGGGACAGCCCCACAGATATGCAGTATTTT.

This clone was observed a handful of times. The chain has TRBV25-1 and TRBJ2-1, with 11 bases matching TRBD2. Trimming took 6 bases from V and 7 from J; bases not matched to a gene: 14. This CDR3 is 17 amino acids long. Germline loops: CDR1 MGHDK, CDR2 SYGVNS. The CDR3 nucleotides read TGTGCCAGCAGCATGGGACTAGCGGAGCAGAGCTCGAATGAGCAGTTCTTC. It codes for CASSMGLAEQSSNEQFF.

This clone was observed a handful of times. The chain employs TRBV18 and TRBJ1-1; D is uncertain. The V gene's germline CDR1 is KGHSH and CDR2 LQKENI. The V and J ends lost 1 base and 0 bases respectively, with 6 bases between them. The CDR3 runs 14 residues. CDR3: CASSPRRMNTEAFF. The DNA of the CDR3 is TGTGCCAGCTCACCACGGCGGATGAACACTGAAGCTTTCTTT.

This clone occurred once. The chain employs TRBV7-9 and TRBJ1-3, with D tentatively TRBD1 (5 bases). V was trimmed by 6 bases and J by 0 bases, leaving 12 bases between them. The CDR3 runs to 15 residues. Germline V gene lookup returns CDR1 SEHNR and CDR2 FQNEAQ (reference sequence). The CDR3 reads CASSNGAHSGNTIYF. The DNA of the CDR3 is TGTGCCAGCAGTAACGGGGCCCACTCTGGAAACACCATATATTTT.

J is TRBJ2-7 and V is TRBV5-6; D is unresolved. This CDR3 has 13 amino acids. Germline V gene data show CDR1 as SGHDT and CDR2 as YYEEEE. The V end lost 4 bases, the J end lost 0 bases, and 8 bases lay between the germline ends. This CDR3 is CASSPGPSYEQYF. CDR3 coding DNA: TGTGCCAGCAGCCCCGGACCCTCCTACGAGCAGTACTTC.

The V call is TRBV5-1, the J call TRBJ1-2; 9 bases align to TRBD1. V lost 5 bases and J lost 6; bases outside the gene matches: 11. This CDR3 region has 15 residues. Germline CDR1 and CDR2: SGHRS and YFSETQ. The CDR3 nucleotides are TGCGCCAGCAGAATTGGGACAGGGAAGATGGATGGCTACACCTTC. Translation: CASRIGTGKMDGYTF.

The count of this clone is one. This rearrangement joins TRBV28 to TRBJ1-2; D is undetermined. This CDR3 is built from 13 residues. Germline CDR1 and CDR2: MDHEN and SYDVKM. V lost 3 bases and J 3 bases, leaving 8 bases between the germline ends. CDR3 residues: CASSLGIYYGYTF. The CDR3 coding sequence is TGTGCCAGCAGTTTGGGGATTTACTATGGCTACACCTTC.

This clone was seen a single time. This chain uses TRBV6-5 with TRBJ1-2; TRBD1 matches at 7 bases. Germline V gives CDR1 MNHEY, CDR2 SVGAGI. The V and J ends lost 5 bases and 8 bases, in that order; junction bases with no gene match: 11. This CDR3 is 14 amino acids long. The CDR3 DNA reads TGTGCCAGCAGTACGCGGACAGGATTTCGAGGCTACACCTTC. This translates into CASSTRTGFRGYTF.

The chain couples TRBV10-2 to TRBJ2-7; 10 bases are a match to TRBD1. J lost 1 base, V lost 6 bases, and 6 bases had no gene match. This CDR3 has 15 amino acids. Germline assignment: CDR1 WSHSY and CDR2 SAAADI. Written as DNA, the CDR3 is TGCGCCAGCAGGGGGCCGGGACAGGGGTCCTACGAGCAGTACTTC. Protein: CASRGPGQGSYEQYF.

J is TRBJ2-1 and V is TRBV7-9, with 7 nucleotides matching TRBD2. The CDR3 covers 15 residues. The germline V gene encodes CDR1 SEHNR and CDR2 FQNEAQ (reference sequence). V gave up 1 base and J gave up 6 bases; unmatched junction bases: 6. CDR3 in DNA: TGTGCCAGCAGCTTAGTAGAAACTAGCGTCAATGAGCAGTTCTTC. Translating it yields CASSLVETSVNEQFF.

V usage is TRBV7-6 and J usage is TRBJ2-3; D is ambiguous. The CDR3 has 14 residues. Germline lookup yields CDR1 SGHVS and CDR2 FNYEAQ. Trimming stripped 1 base from V and 2 bases from J, with 7 bases between. CDR3 in amino acids: CASSLGITTDTQYF. In nucleotides, the CDR3 is TGTGCCAGCAGCTTAGGAATTACCACAGATACGCAGTATTTT.

The V call is TRBV18, the J call TRBJ2-5, with 12 bases that match TRBD2. V shed 6 bases and J 0 bases; nucleotides not matched to a gene: 8. Germline CDR1 KGHSH, CDR2 LQKENI. The CDR3 has 17 residues. The chain's CDR3 is CASSQGLAGIYQETQYF. The CDR3 nucleotides are TGTGCCAGCTCGCAGGGACTAGCGGGTATCTACCAAGAGACCCAGTACTTC.

The table lists this clone with a few counts. The chain links TRBV7-8 to TRBJ1-2; 11 bases match TRBD1. Germline V CDR1 and CDR2: SGHVS, FQNEAQ. Losses at the gene ends were 2 bases for V and 7 bases for J; bases not matched to a gene: 6. The CDR3 is 15 residues long. Here the CDR3 reads CASSLIGQGAGGYTF. CDR3 DNA: TGTGCCAGCAGCTTAATAGGACAGGGGGCGGGTGGCTACACCTTC. Full variable domain (outside the CDR3, taken from reference TRBV7-8 and TRBJ1-2): GAGVSQSPRYKVAKRGQDVALRCDPISGHVSLFWYQQALGQGPEFLTYFQNEAQLDKSGLPSDRFFAERPEGSVSTLKIQRTQQEDSAVYLCASSLIGQGAGGYTFGSGTRLTVV.

The chain combines TRBV7-9 with TRBJ1-1; TRBD1 aligns across 7 bases. Unmatched junction bases numbered 2, after V lost 8 bases and J lost 5 bases. Germline V gene sequence: CDR1 SEHNR, CDR2 FQNEAQ (reference sequence). There are 11 residues in the CDR3. The CDR3 region is CASGQDTEAFF. The CDR3 DNA follows: TGTGCCAGCGGACAGGATACTGAAGCTTTCTTT. Looking up the rest from reference TRBV7-9 and TRBJ1-1 gives the full variable domain: DTGVSQNPRHKITKRGQNVTFRCDPISEHNRLYWYRQTLGQGPEFLTYFQNEAQLEKSRLLSDRFSAERPKGSFSTLEIQRTEQGDSAMYLCASGQDTEAFFGQGTRLTVV.

The V call is TRBV2, the J call TRBJ1-6; 7 bases map to TRBD1. CDR1 and CDR2 from the germline V gene are SNHLY and FYNNEI. V trimming: 7 bases; J trimming: 14 bases; junction bases outside the gene matches: 14. This CDR3 region has 14 residues. CDR3 sequence reads: CASTIGRDQGALHF. The CDR3 coding sequence is TGTGCCAGCACCATCGGGAGAGACCAGGGGGCCCTCCACTTT.

The V and J genes are TRBV2 and TRBJ1-1; TRBD1 is a possible D gene (5 bases). CDR3 length: 14 amino acids. V lost 6 bases and J 1 base, leaving 12 bases between the germline ends. CDR1 SNHLY and CDR2 FYNNEI come from the germline V gene. The CDR3 here is CASSPGLSNTEAFF. The CDR3 DNA reads TGTGCCAGCAGCCCGGGACTGTCGAACACTGAAGCTTTCTTT.

The chain employs TRBV30 and TRBJ1-6, with D tentatively TRBD1 (6 bases). Trimming removed 1 base from V and 7 bases from J, with 17 bases in between. Germline V gene sequence: CDR1 GTSNPN, CDR2 SVGIG (reference sequence). The CDR3 extends over 16 amino acids. The CDR3 coding sequence is TGTGCCTGGAGTGCTTTGGGGGCCGATAAGAATTCACCCCTCCACTTT. As protein: CAWSALGADKNSPLHF.

This rearrangement joins TRBV30 to TRBJ1-4, with 9 bases that match TRBD1. Germline loops: CDR1 GTSNPN, CDR2 SVGIG (reference sequence). V lost 5 bases and J lost 7; bases outside the gene matches: 2. The length of the CDR3 is 12 residues. The CDR3 coding sequence is TGTGCCTGGTCGGGACAGGGTGAAAAACTGTTTTTT. As protein: CAWSGQGEKLFF.

This clone has only a few counts. The V call is TRBV18, the J call TRBJ2-1; 13 bases line up with TRBD2. V lost 4 bases, J lost 5 bases, and 2 bases stayed unmatched. Germline V CDR1 and CDR2: KGHSH, LQKENI. The CDR3 totals 15 residues. The CDR3 DNA is TGTGCCAGCTCACTGGGACTAGCGGGAAACAATGAGCAGTTCTTC. This gives the protein CASSLGLAGNNEQFF.

Points on this clone: At one boundary the junction diverges from the germline segment, which might be a read error. The chain carries TRBV28 and TRBJ2-1, with 8 positions matching TRBD1. CDR3 size: 18 residues. Germline lookup yields CDR1 MDHEN and CDR2 SYDVKM. The CDR3 DNA is TGTGTCAGCAGGCACTCCCTCCCAGGGGGCGCGGACTACAATGAGCAGTTCTTC. Its translation is CVSRHSLPGGADYNEQFF.

This clone has a single count. The CDR3 DNA reads as TGTGCCAGTAGTACCCTCGGGACACTGAACTCCTACAATGAGCAGTTCTTC. This codes for CASSTLGTLNSYNEQFF. This chain joins TRBV19 and TRBJ2-1; a weak D match, TRBD1 (6 bases). CDR1 is LNHDA and CDR2 is SQIVND in the germline V gene (reference sequence). V was trimmed by 4 bases and J by 0 bases, leaving 16 bases between them. The CDR3 runs to 17 residues.